This TCR beta chain was captured by sequencing in a study of shared clonotypes between healthy human individuals. The study, taken as a whole, reports: In a few donors, approximately 5% of naive CD4 clonotypes appeared in common. The represented genetic and exposure-history diversity was limited by the small number of donors.

Sequencing was performed with immunoSEQ multiplex PCR; in TCRdb, only in-frame clones are kept and a portion is missing. The table records roughly 2.5 million clones, roughly 92% of them present only once. Worth noting for this clone: No antigen is known for it.

Trimming removed 1 base from V and 2 bases from J, with 9 bases in between. CDR3 size: 13 residues. Per germline, CDR1 GTSNPN and CDR2 SVGIG (reference sequence). The chain has TRBV30 and TRBJ2-7, with a tentative D call TRBD1 (5 bases). Sequenced sample: naive CD4+ T cells sorted from blood. As to subset: CD45RA+ positively selected. The clonotype originates from a man between 18 and 29 years old in good health. As DNA, the CDR3 is TGTGCCTGGAGTGAAGGGGTTACCTACGAGCAGTACTTC. Translated, it gives CAWSEGVTYEQYF.